This T cell receptor beta chain originates from a study of breast tumors, draining lymph nodes, adjacent tissues. Broader study findings: Findings are consistent with lymph node origin and intratumoral expansion of most tumor T cells. Tumor repertoires ranked between lymph nodes and nontumor tissue in diversity, with V and J gene preferences. That most tumor T cells come from lymph nodes remained unproven.

This clonotype turned up a few times. As yet, its antigen is unknown. The germline gene is not matched at one end of the junction; a read error may be the cause. The germline CDR1 and CDR2 sequences are DFQATT and SNEGSKA (reference sequence). This CDR3 comprises 14 residues. One entry per CDR3 protein results from TCRdb running MiXCR on the multiplex PCR reads. The sample yields about 220,000 distinct CDR3 sequences, nearly 35% seen once. Axillary draining lymph nodes of breast cancer patients supplied the node samples. This receptor was taken from a female donor with breast cancer. Some clones in this sample may be carry-over from other donors' samples. The sample consisted of axillary lymph node tissue. The V call is TRBV20-1, the J call TRBJ1-5; D remains ambiguous. CDR3 residues: CSAREFYSNPPQHF. CDR3 bases: TGCAGTGCGAGGGAGTTTTATAGCAATCCGCCCCAGCATTTT.